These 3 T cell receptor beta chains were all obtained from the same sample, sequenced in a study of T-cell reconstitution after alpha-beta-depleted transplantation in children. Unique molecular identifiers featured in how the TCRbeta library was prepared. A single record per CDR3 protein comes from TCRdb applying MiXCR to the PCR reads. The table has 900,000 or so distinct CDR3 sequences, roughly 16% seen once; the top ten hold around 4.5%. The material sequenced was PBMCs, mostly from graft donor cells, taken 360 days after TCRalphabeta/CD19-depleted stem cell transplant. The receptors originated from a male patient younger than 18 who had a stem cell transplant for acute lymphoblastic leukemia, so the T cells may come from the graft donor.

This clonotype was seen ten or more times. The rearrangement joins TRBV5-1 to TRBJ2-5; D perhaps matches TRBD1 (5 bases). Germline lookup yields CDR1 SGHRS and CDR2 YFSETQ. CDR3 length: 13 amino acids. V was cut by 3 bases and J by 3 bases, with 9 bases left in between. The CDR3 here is CASSSRVEETQYF. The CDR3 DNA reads TGCGCCAGCAGCTCCAGGGTGGAAGAGACCCAGTACTTC.

For the CDR3, the DNA is TGTGCCAGCAGCTTGGACAGGGGACCCCGGAACACCGGGGAGCTGTTTTTT. This sequence encodes CASSLDRGPRNTGELFF. The rearrangement joins TRBV5-6 to TRBJ2-2; 7 positions match TRBD1. CDR3 length: 17 amino acids. Losses at the gene ends were 0 bases for V and 1 base for J; bases not matched to a gene: 6. Per the germline V gene, CDR1 is SGHDT and CDR2 is YYEEEE.

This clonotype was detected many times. The CDR3 loop reads CASSERLAMDTQYF. CDR3 in DNA: TGTGCCAGCAGCGAACGACTAGCGATGGATACGCAGTATTTT. This chain links TRBV3-1 with TRBJ2-3; 8 nucleotides match TRBD2. CDR3 size: 14 residues. V shed 5 bases, J shed 6 bases, and the junction held 7 bases outside the gene matches. Germline loops: CDR1 LGHDT, CDR2 YNNKEL (reference sequence).